A single sample is the source of the 7 T cell receptor beta chains below, sequenced in a study of lymphopenia after photon versus proton radiotherapy. Method: immunoSEQ multiplex PCR; TCRdb's copy keeps in-frame clones and lacks some. Of about 29,000 clones in the sample, around 90% were seen once. Sample: peripheral blood, taken from a patient treated with proton-based radiotherapy. The source is a woman aged 55 to 70 with cholangiocarcinoma. Some clones in this sample may be carry-over from other donors' samples.

This rearrangement joins TRBV30 to TRBJ1-4; D remains ambiguous. V lost 5 bases and J lost 5, with 15 bases in between. From germline, CDR1 is GTSNPN and CDR2 SVGIG (reference sequence). The CDR3 sequence is 14 residues long. The CDR3 reads CAWSERRLNEKLFF. The CDR3 DNA is TGTGCCTGGTCCGAAAGGAGACTGAATGAAAAACTGTTTTTT.

The chain uses TRBV9 and TRBJ2-1, with unresolved D. Germline V gene data show CDR1 as SGDLS and CDR2 as YYNGEE. V was trimmed by 1 base and J by 6 bases, leaving 14 bases between them. The CDR3 totals 15 residues. CDR3 amino acids: CASSVRVGSGNEQFF. In DNA, the CDR3 is TGTGCCAGCAGCGTAAGGGTCGGTAGTGGCAATGAGCAGTTCTTC.

V usage is TRBV15 and J usage is TRBJ2-3; no reliable D call. Germline V gene data show CDR1 as LNHNV and CDR2 as YYDKDF (reference sequence). Trimming stripped 5 bases from V and 1 base from J, with 19 bases between. The CDR3 consists of 17 residues. CDR3 in amino acids: CATSSGSGFKRTDTQYF. CDR3 DNA: TGTGCCACCAGCTCAGGATCAGGATTTAAACGCACAGATACGCAGTATTTT.

J is TRBJ2-5 and V is TRBV19; D call uncertain. With 5 bases removed from V and 5 bases from J, the gap between germline ends came to 9 bases. The CDR3 is made up of 12 amino acids. Germline CDR1 and CDR2: LNHDA and SQIVND (reference sequence). CDR3 sequence (DNA): TGTGCCAGTAGTCAGGTCAAGGAGACCCAGTACTTC. This translates into CASSQVKETQYF. Using reference TRBV19 and TRBJ2-5 for the parts outside the CDR3, the full variable domain is DGGITQSPKYLFRKEGQNVTLSCEQNLNHDAMYWYRQDPGQGLRLIYYSQIVNDFQKGDIAEGYSVSREKKESFPLTVTSAQKNPTAFYLCASSQVKETQYFGPGTRLLVL.

The chain combines TRBV4-3 with TRBJ2-2; TRBD1 matches at 8 bases. CDR1 is LGHNA and CDR2 is YSLEER in the germline V gene. The CDR3 is 14 amino acids. Losses at the gene ends were 5 bases for V and 1 base for J; bases not matched to a gene: 0. CDR3 sequence (DNA): TGCGCCAGCAGCGGGACAGGGAACACCGGGGAGCTGTTTTTT. This gives the protein CASSGTGNTGELFF.

The V call is TRBV6-5, the J call TRBJ2-3, with a tentative D call TRBD2 (6 bases). Germline V gene data show CDR1 as MNHEY and CDR2 as SVGAGI. The CDR3 extends over 13 amino acids. V was pared by 5 bases and J by 6 bases, with 12 bases between. The CDR3: CASSKPGLDTQYF. DNA of the CDR3: TGTGCCAGCAGTAAGCCGGGACTTGATACGCAGTATTTT.

The chain combines TRBV5-1 with TRBJ1-5, with D tentatively TRBD1 (5 bases). The V gene's germline CDR1 is SGHRS and CDR2 YFSETQ. With 1 base removed from V and 5 bases from J, the gap between germline ends came to 10 bases. This CDR3 has 14 residues. The CDR3 loop reads CASSLPGPDQPQHF. In DNA, the CDR3 is TGCGCCAGCAGCTTGCCAGGGCCAGATCAGCCCCAGCATTTT. Filled out from reference TRBV5-1 and TRBJ1-5, the complete variable domain reads KAGVTQTPRYLIKTRGQQVTLSCSPISGHRSVSWYQQTPGQGLQFLFEYFSETQRNKGNFPGRFSGRQFSNSRSEMNVSTLELGDSALYLCASSLPGPDQPQHFGDGTRLSIL.